What follows describes a single TCR beta chain. The data are from a study of T cells in Graves' hyperthyroidism and ophthalmopathy. Researchers took RNA transcripts and amplified the TCR beta CDR3 regions from them. Using the HTBI primer set, a first-round RT-PCR was run on the TCR CDR3. TCRdb recomputed calls from the multiplex PCR reads with MiXCR, one row per CDR3 protein. The table has under 650,000 distinct CDR3 sequences, around 16% seen once. The CDR3 spans 17 residues. CDR1 is SGHVS, CDR2 FQNEAQ, per germline. V gave up 6 bases and J gave up 5 bases; unmatched junction bases: 11. This chain connects TRBV7-8 to TRBJ2-2; 11 bases line up with TRBD2. This TCR was sampled from a young woman with Graves' hyperthyroidism. Sample: blood. CDR3: CASSPLAGVGGTGELFF. For the CDR3, the DNA is TGTGCCAGCAGTCCACTAGCGGGAGTGGGGGGGACCGGGGAGCTGTTTTTT.